The source of this TCR beta chain is a study of T cell changes during pregnancy in multiple sclerosis. Method: immunoSEQ multiplex PCR; TCRdb's copy keeps in-frame clones and lacks some. The table lists 30,000 to 45,000 clones, 75% to 95% of them singletons. There are 13 residues in the CDR3. Germline-derived CDR1 and CDR2 are SGHRS and YFSETQ. Trimming took off 0 bases at V and 3 bases at J, with 7 bases between the two ends. The origin of this receptor is a female donor with multiple sclerosis, enrolled in a pregnancy study. The specimen comprised CD8+ T cells from peripheral blood mononuclear cells, sampled in the second trimester of pregnancy. This chain links TRBV5-1 with TRBJ2-7; D gene unclear. For the CDR3, the DNA is TGCGCCAGCAGCTTGGAGCCGATCTACGAGCAGTACTTC. This encodes CASSLEPIYEQYF.